The 30 T cell receptor beta chains below were found in one sample sequenced in a study of radiation and T cells in renal cell carcinoma. TCRdb's copy holds only in-frame clones and misses some; the assay was immunoSEQ multiplex PCR. This sample has tens of thousands of clones; approximately 83% occur once, and the top ten carry 20% to 25%. Noted time point: blood 2 weeks post-SBRT. Treatment: 15 Gy SBRT to primary tumor, nephrectomy 4 weeks later. Sequenced here: blood, sampled from a patient whose treatment included radiotherapy and nephrectomy. These receptors all come from a woman between 50 and 59 years old with renal cell carcinoma.

This clone appeared a single time. The chain links TRBV7-9 to TRBJ1-3; the D is unclear. Looked up from germline, CDR1 is SEHNR and CDR2 is FQNEAQ (reference sequence). Trimming pared 0 bases from V and 2 bases from J, leaving 8 bases between. The CDR3 runs 15 residues. CDR3 in DNA: TGTGCCAGCAGCTTAGCGCTGGGTACTGGAAACACCATATATTTT. It codes for CASSLALGTGNTIYF.

The count of this clone is one. The V and J genes are TRBV5-1 and TRBJ2-7; D is undetermined. V was trimmed by 3 bases and J by 10 bases, leaving 11 bases between them. CDR1 and CDR2 (germline): SGHRS, YFSETQ. CDR3 length equals 11 residues. The chain's CDR3 is CASSSGPTQYF. CDR3 sequence (DNA): TGCGCCAGCAGCTCGGGCCCAACCCAGTACTTC.

The genes are TRBV28 and TRBJ1-4; TRBD1 agrees at 7 bases. Looked up from germline, CDR1 is MDHEN and CDR2 is SYDVKM. The CDR3 runs 14 residues. V lost 5 bases, J lost 5 bases, and 5 bases stayed unmatched. For the CDR3, the DNA is TGTGCCAGCAGTCCGGGACAGCTAAATGAAAAACTGTTTTTT. It yields the protein CASSPGQLNEKLFF.

The chain couples TRBV9 to TRBJ1-1; D remains ambiguous. Germline values: CDR1 SGDLS, CDR2 YYNGEE. The CDR3 runs 13 residues. V lost 0 bases to trimming and J lost 3 bases, with 6 bases between them. The CDR3 bases are TGTGCCAGCAGCGTAGCTGGAGACACTGAAGCTTTCTTT. This translates into CASSVAGDTEAFF. Based on the CDR3 plus reference TRBV9 and TRBJ1-1, the full variable domain is DSGVTQTPKHLITATGQRVTLRCSPRSGDLSVYWYQQSLDQGLQFLIQYYNGEERAKGNILERFSAQQFPDLHSELNLSSLELGDSALYFCASSVAGDTEAFFGQGTRLTVV.

This chain joins TRBV4-1 and TRBJ2-5, with D perhaps TRBD1 (6 bases). The ends were cut back, 1 base at V and 5 bases at J, with 14 bases in the middle. Germline values: CDR1 MGHRA, CDR2 YSYEKL. The CDR3 runs 15 residues. The CDR3 spells CASSQGIQGGETQYF. The CDR3, as DNA: TGCGCCAGCAGCCAAGGAATACAGGGCGGGGAGACCCAGTACTTC.

V and J are TRBV10-2 and TRBJ2-1; 13 bases are a match to TRBD2. Germline lookup yields CDR1 WSHSY and CDR2 SAAADI. Losses at the gene ends were 0 bases for V and 8 bases for J; bases not matched to a gene: 4. The CDR3 has 16 residues. The CDR3 reads CASSESTSGGQDEQFF. The CDR3 region has the DNA TGCGCCAGCAGTGAGTCGACTAGCGGGGGGCAAGATGAGCAGTTCTTC.

The rearrangement uses TRBV6-5 and TRBJ1-1; D unclear. CDR3 length: 14 amino acids. The ends were cut back, 4 bases at V and 0 bases at J, with 9 bases in the middle. Germline lookup yields CDR1 MNHEY and CDR2 SVGAGI. In nucleotides, the CDR3 is TGTGCCAGCAGTTTAAGGATCATGAACACTGAAGCTTTCTTT. This translates into CASSLRIMNTEAFF.

This clone turned up a few times. V is TRBV7-2 and J is TRBJ1-3, with a possible D match to TRBD1 (5 bases). The CDR3 runs to 16 residues. The V gene's germline CDR1 is SGHTA and CDR2 FQGNSA. Trimming stripped 1 base from V and 0 bases from J, with 10 bases between. The CDR3 DNA is TGTGCCAGCAGCTTAGTTGCGGGGCTCTCTGGAAACACCATATATTTT. Translating gives CASSLVAGLSGNTIYF.

This rearrangement joins TRBV5-1 to TRBJ2-6, with TRBD1 matching over 7 bases. The V segment lost 0 bases and the J segment 1 base; nucleotides outside the gene matches: 7. The CDR3 loop spans 18 amino acids. Germline CDR1 and CDR2: SGHRS and YFSETQ. CDR3 DNA sequence: TGCGCCAGCAGCTTGGGGAAGGGGGCGGAATCTGGGGCCAACGTCCTGACTTTC. Protein sequence: CASSLGKGAESGANVLTF.

The chain recombines TRBV4-3 with TRBJ2-3, with 8 bases fitting TRBD2. With 0 bases clipped from V and 2 bases from J, the junction kept 4 bases outside the gene matches. CDR1 LGHNA and CDR2 YSLEER come from the germline V gene. The length of the CDR3 is 16 residues. The DNA of the CDR3 is TGCGCCAGCAGCCAAGAGTGGCGGGGGGACACAGATACGCAGTATTTT. Protein sequence: CASSQEWRGDTDTQYF.

The chain carries TRBV5-4 and TRBJ2-3; TRBD2 aligns across 7 bases. Germline loops: CDR1 SGHNT, CDR2 YYREEE (reference sequence). The ends lost 4 bases at V and 4 bases at J; junction bases unmatched: 12. The CDR3 has 16 amino acids. CDR3 DNA sequence: TGTGCCAGCAGCCCCGGTGGCGGGAGAATAGCAGATACGCAGTATTTT. Its translation is CASSPGGGRIADTQYF.

This CDR3 reads CASSSSSSGGAHEQFF. DNA for the CDR3: TGTGCCAGCAGCTCCTCGTCTAGCGGGGGGGCCCATGAGCAGTTCTTC. The chain employs TRBV7-2 and TRBJ2-1; TRBD2 matches 12 bases. The CDR3 runs to 16 residues. The J segment lost 8 bases and the V segment lost 4 bases, leaving 9 bases of the junction unmatched. Germline CDR1 reads SGHTA; CDR2 reads FQGNSA.

The chain carries TRBV6-5 and TRBJ2-7, with 7 bases fitting TRBD2. V trimming: 0 bases; J trimming: 6 bases; junction bases outside the gene matches: 8. This CDR3 comprises 15 residues. CDR1 is MNHEY, CDR2 SVGAGI, per germline. The CDR3 DNA reads TGTGCCAGCAGTTACTCGGTTCGCGGGAGAGCCGAGCAGTACTTC. Its translation: CASSYSVRGRAEQYF.

This clone occurred a few times. V gene TRBV5-1 combines with J gene TRBJ2-3; 8 positions agree with TRBD2. V lost 0 bases to trimming and J lost 4 bases; unmatched junction nucleotides: 1. Germline V gives CDR1 SGHRS, CDR2 YFSETQ. The CDR3 has 14 amino acids. The CDR3 coding sequence is TGCGCCAGCAGCTTGGGAGCGGGAGCAGATACGCAGTATTTT. The encoded protein is CASSLGAGADTQYF.

DNA of the CDR3: TGTGCCAGCAGTTTAGGGGGGAACAACTATGGCTACACCTTC. This sequence encodes CASSLGGNNYGYTF. J is TRBJ1-2 and V is TRBV28; possibly TRBD1 for D (5 bases). CDR3 length equals 14 residues. The ends were cut back, 2 bases at V and 2 bases at J, with 9 bases in the middle. Germline CDR1 reads MDHEN; CDR2 reads SYDVKM.

The V call is TRBV29-1, the J call TRBJ1-5; TRBD1 is a possible D gene (5 bases). Deletions cut 4 bases from V and 2 bases from J, with 6 bases between. The length of the CDR3 is 12 residues. The germline V gene has CDR1 SQVTM and CDR2 ANQGSEA. CDR3 region: CSVGGGNQPQHF. CDR3 sequence (DNA): TGCAGCGTTGGGGGGGGCAATCAGCCCCAGCATTTT. The variable domain in full, with the rest retrieved from reference TRBV29-1 and TRBJ1-5, is SAVISQKPSRDICQRGTSLTIQCQVDSQVTMMFWYRQQPGQSLTLIATANQGSEATYESGFVIDKFPISRPNLTFSTLTVSNMSPEDSSIYLCSVGGGNQPQHFGDGTRLSIL.

The chain has TRBV5-1 and TRBJ2-7; the D is unclear. The V end was cut by 4 bases, the J end by 3 bases, with 8 bases between. This CDR3 has 12 residues. Germline V lookup: CDR1 SGHRS, CDR2 YFSETQ. DNA for the CDR3: TGCGCCAGCAGCGGGATGATCTACGAGCAGTACTTC. This gives the protein CASSGMIYEQYF.

The chain employs TRBV10-3 and TRBJ1-4; 7 bases fit TRBD1. This CDR3 is 13 amino acids long. The ends lost 5 bases at V and 4 bases at J; junction bases unmatched: 1. Germline V CDR1 and CDR2: ENHRY, SYGVKD. In nucleotides, the CDR3 is TGTGCCATCAGTCAGGGGGGTAATGAAAAACTGTTTTTT. Translating gives CAISQGGNEKLFF.

This chain joins TRBV2 and TRBJ2-1, with D maybe TRBD2 (6 bases). Germline V gives CDR1 SNHLY, CDR2 FYNNEI. V shed 0 bases and J shed 3 bases, with 12 bases lying between them. This CDR3 is built from 16 residues. The CDR3 reads CASSEASGDLYNEQFF. CDR3 nucleotides: TGTGCCAGCAGTGAAGCCTCGGGAGACCTCTACAATGAGCAGTTCTTC.

The chain carries TRBV18 and TRBJ2-3; possible D gene TRBD2, 6 bases. The length of the CDR3 is 14 residues. The V end lost 3 bases, the J end lost 2 bases, and 9 bases lay between the germline ends. Germline loops: CDR1 KGHSH, CDR2 LQKENI. Here the CDR3 reads CASSPGGATDTQYF. As DNA, the CDR3 is TGTGCCAGCTCACCCGGGGGAGCCACAGATACGCAGTATTTT.

The chain carries TRBV6-6 and TRBJ1-2; D remains ambiguous. Germline CDR1 and CDR2: MNHNY and SVGAGI (reference sequence). V lost 4 bases, J lost 4 bases, and 13 bases lay in between. The CDR3 contains 14 residues. The CDR3 DNA reads TGTGCCAGCAGTTCTCTACAACTAGTCTATGGCTACACCTTC. Its protein product is CASSSLQLVYGYTF.

V usage is TRBV9 and J usage is TRBJ2-1; TRBD2 aligns across 8 bases. The CDR3 consists of 15 residues. V lost 4 bases, J lost 7 bases, and 10 bases stayed unmatched. Germline V gene data show CDR1 as SGDLS and CDR2 as YYNGEE. CDR3 sequence (DNA): TGTGCCAGCAGCTTTAGCGGGAATAGTGCAAATGAGCAGTTCTTC. This encodes CASSFSGNSANEQFF.

The chain uses TRBV13 and TRBJ2-7; D is unclear. V shed 1 base and J shed 5 bases, with 12 bases lying between them. Germline lookup yields CDR1 PRHDT and CDR2 FYEKMQ (reference sequence). CDR3 length: 14 amino acids. CDR3 in amino acids: CASSLAPLRDEQYF. CDR3 nucleotides: TGTGCCAGCAGCTTAGCCCCTCTTCGGGACGAGCAGTACTTC.

The CDR3 loop is CASSQETGGNYYGYTF. The CDR3 DNA follows: TGCGCCAGCAGCCAAGAGACGGGGGGTAACTACTATGGCTACACCTTC. The chain employs TRBV4-3 and TRBJ1-2; D may be TRBD1 (5 bases). Trimming removed 0 bases at V and 3 bases at J, with 14 bases between. Germline V gives CDR1 LGHNA, CDR2 YSLEER. The CDR3 loop spans 16 amino acids.

The chain has TRBV5-6 and TRBJ2-7, with TRBD1 identical over 9 bases. Looked up from germline, CDR1 is SGHDT and CDR2 is YYEEEE. Germline trimming cut 7 bases from V and 8 bases from J; bases unmatched to any gene: 16. This CDR3 comprises 15 residues. CDR3 residues: CASLNRGTGTGKQYF. CDR3 bases: TGTGCCAGCCTTAATAGGGGGACTGGGACAGGGAAGCAGTACTTC.

The chain carries TRBV5-4 and TRBJ2-5, with 7 bases aligning to TRBD1. The junction had 9 bases not matched to a gene; V was cut back by 7 bases and J by 3 bases. The CDR3 has 14 residues. CDR1 SGHNT and CDR2 YYREEE come from the germline V gene (reference sequence). CDR3 residues: CASETGTDKETQYF. In DNA form, the CDR3 reads TGTGCCAGCGAAACCGGGACAGACAAAGAGACCCAGTACTTC. Based on the CDR3 plus reference TRBV5-4 and TRBJ2-5, the full variable domain is ETGVTQSPTHLIKTRGQQVTLRCSSQSGHNTVSWYQQALGQGPQFIFQYYREEENGRGNFPPRFSGLQFPNYSSELNVNALELDDSALYLCASETGTDKETQYFGPGTRLLVL.

This chain joins TRBV7-9 and TRBJ2-1; weak D call: TRBD1 (6 bases). The V gene's germline CDR1 is SEHNR and CDR2 FQNEAQ (reference sequence). The CDR3 is 15 residues long. The V gene lost 2 bases and the J gene lost 0 bases, with 8 bases spanning the gap. CDR3 bases: TGTGCCAGCAGCTTACAGGGGCGCTCCTACAATGAGCAGTTCTTC. The encoded protein is CASSLQGRSYNEQFF.

The chain carries TRBV2 and TRBJ1-2; TRBD1 agrees at 10 bases. Germline V CDR1 and CDR2: SNHLY, FYNNEI. The CDR3 is 13 amino acids. The V gene end was trimmed by 11 bases and the J gene end by 7 bases; junction bases not matched to a gene: 10. CDR3 loop: CAGTPDRGLGYTF. CDR3 nucleotide sequence: TGTGCCGGCACCCCAGACAGGGGGCTTGGCTACACCTTC.

J is TRBJ2-6 and V is TRBV5-4, with unresolved D. CDR1 and CDR2 (germline): SGHNT, YYREEE (reference sequence). The CDR3 totals 15 residues. V was pared by 0 bases and J by 2 bases, with 6 bases between. CDR3 sequence (DNA): TGTGCCAGCAGCTTGGATGGACCTGGGGCCAACGTCCTGACTTTC. Amino acids: CASSLDGPGANVLTF.

This clone was detected only once. V is TRBV18 and J is TRBJ2-2; TRBD1 agrees at 8 bases. CDR3 length: 18 residues. Germline CDR1 KGHSH, CDR2 LQKENI. V lost 1 base, J lost 3 bases, and 10 bases stayed unmatched. Here the CDR3 DNA reads TGTGCCAGCTCACCACTTGGTCCGGGACAGGCGGACACCGGGGAGCTGTTTTTT. Protein sequence: CASSPLGPGQADTGELFF.